This passage covers 12 T cell receptor beta chains from one sample sequenced in a study of human T cells and chemical hapten exposure. Via MiXCR, TCRdb re-called the RACE reads, giving one row per CDR3 protein. Here the sample spans more than 250,000 distinct CDR3 sequences, about 9.4% being singletons. Specified time point: pre-sensitization, week 0. Treatment: therapeutic diphenylcyclopropenone sensitization with weekly scalp DPC. Sequenced material: whole blood, taken in connection with sensitization to the hapten diphenylcyclopropenone (DPC). The receptor set was obtained from a woman between 35 and 50 years old with alopecia areata. Some clones in this sample may be carry-over from other donors' samples.

The V gene is TRBV20-1, the J gene TRBJ1-1, with D tentatively TRBD1 (5 bases). Trimming shortened V by 6 bases and J by 3 bases, and 17 bases separated the two germline ends. The CDR3 has 14 residues. Germline V gene data show CDR1 as DFQATT and CDR2 as SNEGSKA (reference sequence). Here the CDR3 DNA reads TGCAGTGCGTTGCCCCAGGGAGAGTACACTGAAGCTTTCTTT. Translated, it gives CSALPQGEYTEAFF.

The rearrangement links TRBV3-1 to TRBJ2-5, with D unresolved. Trimming pared 0 bases from V and 4 bases from J, leaving 6 bases between. Germline V CDR1 and CDR2: LGHDT, YNNKEL (reference sequence). The CDR3 covers 13 residues. CDR3 nucleotides: TGTGCCAGCAGCCAAGAATGGGCAGAGACCCAGTACTTC. It encodes CASSQEWAETQYF.

This clonotype was picked up a small number of times. The chain couples TRBV15 to TRBJ2-3, with D perhaps matching TRBD2 (5 bases). The ends were cut back, 0 bases at V and 3 bases at J, with 13 bases in the middle. Germline V gene lookup returns CDR1 LNHNV and CDR2 YYDKDF (reference sequence). The CDR3 totals 16 residues. In DNA, the CDR3 is TGTGCCACCAGCAGAGATCGAGGACTCGCAACAGATACGCAGTATTTT. Encoded protein: CATSRDRGLATDTQYF.

This clonotype came up a few times. V and J are TRBV12-3 or TRBV12-4 and TRBJ1-2, with 10 bases aligning to TRBD1. J was trimmed by 8 bases and V by 0 bases; bases with no gene match: 6. The CDR3 loop spans 15 amino acids. The CDR3 loop reads CASSLARTGGAGYTF. The CDR3 bases are TGTGCCAGCAGTTTAGCTCGGACAGGGGGAGCAGGCTACACCTTC.

This chain uses TRBV27 with TRBJ2-7; 9 nucleotides match TRBD1. The trim removed 3 bases at V and 4 bases at J, leaving 4 bases unmatched. The CDR3 length is 14 residues. Germline assignment: CDR1 MNHEY and CDR2 SMNVEV (reference sequence). CDR3 sequence reads: CASSFGQGTYEQYF. DNA of the CDR3: TGTGCCAGCAGTTTCGGACAGGGGACTTACGAGCAGTACTTC.

A few counts support this clonotype. CDR3 residues: CASSQGDRENNEQFF. CDR3 bases: TGTGCCAGCAGCCAAGGGGACAGGGAAAACAATGAGCAGTTCTTC. This sequence joins TRBV3-1 and TRBJ2-1; TRBD1 matches at 9 bases. The trim removed 1 base at V and 5 bases at J, leaving 3 bases unmatched. This CDR3 contains 15 residues. Germline V gene data show CDR1 as LGHDT and CDR2 as YNNKEL (reference sequence).

The table lists this clonotype with a few counts. This chain joins TRBV28 and TRBJ2-7, with 8 positions matching TRBD1. After removal of 10 bases from V and 6 bases from J, the junction contained 5 bases not matched to a gene. Germline CDR1 MDHEN, CDR2 SYDVKM. The CDR3 length is 11 residues. CDR3 in DNA: TGTGCCACCACGGACAGGGTCGAGCAGTACTTC. Protein: CATTDRVEQYF. The variable domain in full, with the rest retrieved from reference TRBV28 and TRBJ2-7, is DVKVTQSSRYLVKRTGEKVFLECVQDMDHENMFWYRQDPGLGLRLIYFSYDVKMKEKGDIPEGYSVSREKKERFSLILESASTNQTSMYLCATTDRVEQYFGPGTRLTVT.

This clonotype occurred many times. The rearrangement uses TRBV28 and TRBJ2-4; no firm D call. The CDR3 has 16 residues. Per germline, CDR1 MDHEN and CDR2 SYDVKM. V was trimmed by 8 bases and J by 0 bases, leaving 17 bases between them. CDR3 protein: CASCLALRRAKNIQYF. In nucleotides, the CDR3 is TGTGCCAGCTGCCTGGCCCTGCGAAGAGCCAAAAACATTCAGTACTTC.

The chain recombines TRBV5-6 with TRBJ1-1; D perhaps matches TRBD1 (6 bases). The length of the CDR3 is 16 residues. Trimming removed 3 bases from V and 0 bases from J, with 15 bases in between. CDR1 SGHDT and CDR2 YYEEEE come from the germline V gene. The CDR3 DNA is TGTGCCAGCAGCTGGGGACAAGGGAGCGTGAACACTGAAGCTTTCTTT. Amino acids: CASSWGQGSVNTEAFF.

The CDR3 spells CASSSRTDHYGYTF. The DNA for the CDR3 is TGTGCCAGCAGCTCTAGGACAGATCACTATGGCTACACCTTC. The chain joins TRBV5-4 to TRBJ1-2, with TRBD1 as a possible D gene (6 bases). V lost 3 bases and J 3 bases, leaving 12 bases between the germline ends. In germline, CDR1 is SGHNT, CDR2 YYREEE (reference sequence). CDR3 length equals 14 residues.

Worth noting for this clonotype: A single base separates this from a much larger clone, so it may be a read error. The chain is built from TRBV18 and TRBJ1-1, with D unresolved. The V end lost 2 bases, the J end lost 10 bases, and 14 bases lay between the germline ends. This CDR3 comprises 13 residues. Per the germline V gene, CDR1 is KGHSH and CDR2 is LQKENI. The CDR3 sequence: CASSPTAAPVAFF. For the CDR3, the DNA is TGTGCCAGCTCACCAACGGCCGCGCCTGTAGCTTTCTTT.

In this sample, this clonotype turned up a few times. The V and J genes are TRBV5-6 and TRBJ2-7; tentatively, D is TRBD1 or TRBD2 (5 bases each). This CDR3 comprises 13 residues. V lost 3 bases, J lost 9 bases, and 16 bases lay in between. Germline CDR1 reads SGHDT; CDR2 reads YYEEEE. CDR3 protein: CASSSRDVFTQYF. In DNA form, the CDR3 reads TGTGCCAGCAGCTCCCGGGACGTCTTTACGCAGTACTTC.